The 20 T cell receptor beta chains in this list originate from one sample, sequenced in a study of T cells in localized non-small cell lung cancer. Repertoires were generated with immunoSEQ multiplex PCR, while TCRdb's copy carries only in-frame clones and drops some. The sample lists around 18,000 clones, about 83% occurring once. The sample was peripheral blood, taken before any cancer treatment. Source of these receptors: a female donor of 60 years or more with stage I lung adenocarcinoma.

The V call is TRBV27, the J call TRBJ1-1; D possibly corresponds to TRBD1 (5 bases). Looked up from germline, CDR1 is MNHEY and CDR2 is SMNVEV (reference sequence). There are 17 residues in the CDR3. V gave up 3 bases and J gave up 0 bases, with 17 bases separating them. The CDR3 DNA follows: TGTGCCAGCAGTTTCAAATTATGGGGGACCCTGAACACTGAAGCTTTCTTT. Amino acid sequence: CASSFKLWGTLNTEAFF.

The chain's CDR3 is CASSLSGGNTEAFF. Written as DNA, the CDR3 is TGTGCCAGCAGCTTATCAGGGGGGAACACTGAAGCTTTCTTT. The genes are TRBV7-3 and TRBJ1-1; 7 bases align to TRBD1. Germline V gene sequence: CDR1 SGHTA, CDR2 FQGTGA. After removal of 2 bases from V and 1 base from J, the junction contained 1 base not matched to a gene. This CDR3 has 14 residues.

This sequence joins TRBV21-1 and TRBJ2-5; the table gives TRBD1 as D, unverified against the DNA. TRBV21-1 is classified as a pseudogene. This CDR3 has 13 amino acids. The CDR3 sequence: CASSKGGPETQYF. The CDR3 DNA sequence: TGTGCCAGCAGCAAAGGGGGGCCGGAGACCCAGTACTTC.

The chain uses TRBV27 and TRBJ1-1; D call uncertain. The germline V gene encodes CDR1 MNHEY and CDR2 SMNVEV (reference sequence). CDR3 length: 13 residues. V was shortened by 3 bases and J by 2 bases, with 7 bases between the two germline ends. CDR3 sequence reads: CASSFLRNTEAFF. CDR3 in DNA: TGTGCCAGCAGTTTTTTACGCAACACTGAAGCTTTCTTT.

The V gene is TRBV6-1, the J gene TRBJ1-2, with 10 bases lining up with TRBD1. V trimming: 6 bases; J trimming: 5 bases; junction bases outside the gene matches: 6. CDR3 length: 14 amino acids. Germline V gives CDR1 MNHNS, CDR2 SASEGT. The CDR3, as DNA: TGTGCCAGCAGGTCCCGGGACAGGGGATATGGCTACACCTTC. Protein: CASRSRDRGYGYTF.

A few counts support this clone. CDR3 sequence reads: CASSLVRQRSSTDTQYF. The CDR3, as DNA: TGCGCCAGCAGCTTGGTACGGCAACGCTCTAGCACAGATACGCAGTATTTT. This sequence joins TRBV5-1 and TRBJ2-3; D call uncertain. V was clipped by 0 bases and J by 0 bases, with 14 bases between them. This CDR3 is built from 17 residues. Germline V CDR1 and CDR2: SGHRS, YFSETQ. The full variable domain, completed using reference TRBV5-1 and TRBJ2-3, is KAGVTQTPRYLIKTRGQQVTLSCSPISGHRSVSWYQQTPGQGLQFLFEYFSETQRNKGNFPGRFSGRQFSNSRSEMNVSTLELGDSALYLCASSLVRQRSSTDTQYFGPGTRLTVL.

The chain joins TRBV4-2 to TRBJ1-1, with unresolved D. CDR3 length: 14 amino acids. Germline CDR1 LGHNA, CDR2 YNFKEQ. Trimming removed 1 base at V and 3 bases at J, with 9 bases between. As DNA, the CDR3 is TGTGCCAGCAGCCAAGTAGGGTCGGACACTGAAGCTTTCTTT. Translated, it gives CASSQVGSDTEAFF.

This chain links TRBV29-1 with TRBJ1-1; 9 bases line up with TRBD1. Germline V gene lookup returns CDR1 SQVTM and CDR2 ANQGSEA. This CDR3 contains 12 residues. The ends lost 5 bases at V and 4 bases at J; junction bases unmatched: 2. The CDR3 region has the DNA TGCAGCGTTCGGACAGGGGTCACTGAAGCTTTCTTT. Translated: CSVRTGVTEAFF.

The V and J genes are TRBV7-9 and TRBJ2-3, with D possibly matching TRBD1 (5 bases). V lost 8 bases and J 4 bases, leaving 19 bases between the germline ends. The CDR3 runs 15 residues. CDR1 SEHNR and CDR2 FQNEAQ come from the germline V gene (reference sequence). CDR3 loop: CASGSFLGAADTQYF. In nucleotides, the CDR3 is TGTGCCAGCGGGTCTTTCTTAGGGGCCGCAGATACGCAGTATTTT.

The chain employs TRBV6-5 and TRBJ1-3; D ambiguous. This CDR3 comprises 13 residues. In germline, CDR1 is MNHEY, CDR2 SVGAGI. V lost 4 bases and J lost 4, with 8 bases in between. This CDR3 is CASSSTWGNTIYF. CDR3 coding DNA: TGTGCCAGCAGTTCTACTTGGGGAAACACCATATATTTT.

This chain uses TRBV5-1 with TRBJ2-1; D could derive from TRBD1 or TRBD2 (5 bases each). Germline assignment: CDR1 SGHRS and CDR2 YFSETQ. Trimming took off 3 bases at V and 0 bases at J, with 10 bases between the two ends. The CDR3 spans 15 residues. The CDR3 bases are TGCGCCAGCAGCTCAGGGACGGCCTCCTACAATGAGCAGTTCTTC. Protein product: CASSSGTASYNEQFF.

The rearrangement links TRBV6-1 to TRBJ1-2; D gene ambiguous. Germline lookup yields CDR1 MNHNS and CDR2 SASEGT. This CDR3 region has 15 residues. V dropped 8 bases and J dropped 0 bases, with 16 bases sitting between them. This CDR3 is CASSRLGPSNYGYTF. The CDR3, as DNA: TGTGCCAGCTCCCGCCTAGGGCCATCTAACTATGGCTACACCTTC.

V usage is TRBV27 and J usage is TRBJ1-1; D unresolved. Trimming took off 2 bases at V and 3 bases at J, with 13 bases between the two ends. CDR1 and CDR2 from the germline V gene are MNHEY and SMNVEV (reference sequence). This CDR3 has 15 residues. CDR3 bases: TGTGCCAGCAGTTTAGTGAAGGGAGGGCACACTGAAGCTTTCTTT. This encodes CASSLVKGGHTEAFF.

The chain links TRBV4-1 to TRBJ1-2; a weak D match, TRBD1 (6 bases). CDR1 is MGHRA and CDR2 is YSYEKL in the germline V gene. This CDR3 contains 14 residues. V was cut by 3 bases and J by 7 bases, with 15 bases left in between. The CDR3 DNA follows: TGCGCCAGCAGCCAGCTCACGGGGGGGCCTGGCTACACCTTC. Residues: CASSQLTGGPGYTF.

The rearrangement links TRBV19 to TRBJ1-1; D not certain. The CDR3 is 11 amino acids. Germline assignment: CDR1 LNHDA and CDR2 SQIVND (reference sequence). Trimming took 5 bases from V and 4 from J, leaving 5 bases between them. This CDR3 reads CASSGGTEAFF. The CDR3 DNA follows: TGTGCCAGTAGTGGAGGCACTGAAGCTTTCTTT.

The chain employs TRBV5-1 and TRBJ2-7; 10 bases fit TRBD1. CDR1 is SGHRS, CDR2 YFSETQ, per germline. The junction had 8 bases not matched to a gene; V was cut back by 2 bases and J by 6 bases. The CDR3 covers 15 residues. The CDR3 here is CASSLTGTGASEQYF. In DNA form, the CDR3 reads TGCGCCAGCAGCTTAACCGGGACAGGGGCGAGCGAGCAGTACTTC.

This clone has only a few counts. V usage is TRBV7-9 and J usage is TRBJ2-3; no reliable D call. Germline-derived CDR1 and CDR2 are SEHNR and FQNEAQ (reference sequence). The CDR3 covers 13 residues. Trimming took 1 base from V and 4 from J, leaving 6 bases between them. The CDR3 spells CASSLGEADTQYF. The DNA for the CDR3 is TGTGCCAGCAGCTTAGGGGAAGCAGATACGCAGTATTTT.

This sequence joins TRBV19 and TRBJ2-5; TRBD2 is a possible D gene (5 bases). CDR3 size: 15 residues. Trimming shortened V by 3 bases and J by 0 bases, and 11 bases separated the two germline ends. Germline values: CDR1 LNHDA, CDR2 SQIVND (reference sequence). CDR3 in DNA: TGTGCCAGTAGTATCGAGGGCAGGTACCAAGAGACCCAGTACTTC. It yields the protein CASSIEGRYQETQYF. The whole variable domain, filled in from reference TRBV19 and TRBJ2-5, reads DGGITQSPKYLFRKEGQNVTLSCEQNLNHDAMYWYRQDPGQGLRLIYYSQIVNDFQKGDIAEGYSVSREKKESFPLTVTSAQKNPTAFYLCASSIEGRYQETQYFGPGTRLLVL.

This clone was counted only a few times. A junction boundary mismatches the germline segment, possibly from a read error. The gene calls are TRBV19 and TRBJ2-3; 8 nucleotides agree with TRBD2. The CDR3 is made up of 12 amino acids. Germline CDR1 LNHDA, CDR2 SQIVND (reference sequence). CDR3 region: CASRSVAGGHNF. CDR3 sequence (DNA): TGTGCCAGTAGATCAGTGGCGGGGGGCCATAATTTC.

V usage is TRBV6-5 and J usage is TRBJ2-1; perhaps TRBD2 as D (6 bases). The V gene's germline CDR1 is MNHEY and CDR2 SVGAGI. The CDR3 totals 13 residues. V was trimmed by 5 bases and J by 7 bases, leaving 12 bases between them. As DNA, the CDR3 is TGTGCCAGCAGTCGGGACTTCTGGAATGAGCAGTTCTTC. Amino acid sequence: CASSRDFWNEQFF.